The clone carrying this T cell receptor (beta chain) was observed a handful of times. Its antigen is not identified. This sample was included in a study of blood T cell dynamics during melanoma immunotherapy. Study context: Standard first-line treatment here was pembrolizumab or nivolumab plus ipilimumab in metastatic melanoma. The study, taken as a whole, reports: At W3, later disease-control patients showed bifurcated PBMC repertoire changes, unlike progressors.

Every bulk PBMC sample received the same 350 ng of DNA. Here immunoSEQ multiplex PCR was the method, and the copy in TCRdb shows in-frame clones only, minus some. This sample yields 9,900 or so clones, of which about 88% are seen a single time; 10% belongs to the top ten. Germline CDR1 reads SGHVS; CDR2 reads FNYEAQ. This CDR3 region has 13 residues. The V end lost 5 bases, the J end lost 4 bases, and 11 bases lay between the germline ends. Specified time point: pre-treatment baseline. Prior systemic cancer therapy, immunosuppressant use and other active malignancies excluded patients. V is TRBV7-6 and J is TRBJ1-2; no clear D. The TCR originated in a human donor with melanoma. The source was blood, collected from a patient treated with checkpoint blockade. CDR3 amino acids: CASSPGDFYGYTF. In nucleotides, the CDR3 is TGTGCCAGCAGCCCCGGCGACTTCTATGGCTACACCTTC.